Reported below is one T cell receptor (beta chain). Per the germline V gene, CDR1 is SGHRS and CDR2 is YFSETQ. The CDR3 totals 15 residues. V shed 2 bases and J 4 bases; nucleotides not matched to a gene: 5. A multiplex PCR was run with 60 Vbeta primers and 13 Jbeta primers. Using immunoSEQ multiplex PCR, the repertoire was profiled, and TCRdb retains in-frame clones only, with some absent. The profile shows about 130,000 clones, 77% of them singletons. This entry comes from a study of cytomegalovirus exposure and HLA in healthy donors. The sequenced material came from PBMCs. The rearrangement joins TRBV5-1 to TRBJ2-2; TRBD1 agrees at 7 bases. This clonotype was sampled from a male donor in good health and CMV-seropositive. In DNA form, the CDR3 reads TGCGCCAGCAGCTTCCGACAGGGTAGCACCGGGGAGCTGTTTTTT. Its protein product is CASSFRQGSTGELFF.